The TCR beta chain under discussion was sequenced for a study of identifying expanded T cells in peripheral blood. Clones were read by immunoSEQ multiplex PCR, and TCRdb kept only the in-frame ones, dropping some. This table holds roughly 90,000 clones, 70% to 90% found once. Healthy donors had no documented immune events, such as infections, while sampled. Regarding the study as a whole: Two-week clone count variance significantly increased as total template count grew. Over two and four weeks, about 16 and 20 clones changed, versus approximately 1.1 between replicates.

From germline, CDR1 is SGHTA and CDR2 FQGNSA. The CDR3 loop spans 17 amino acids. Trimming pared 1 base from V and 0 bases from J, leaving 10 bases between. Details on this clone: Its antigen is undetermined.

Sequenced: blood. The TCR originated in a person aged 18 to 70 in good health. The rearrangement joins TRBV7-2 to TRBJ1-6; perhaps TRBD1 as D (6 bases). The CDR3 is CASSLEGGSSYNSPLHF. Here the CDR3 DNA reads TGTGCCAGCAGCTTAGAGGGGGGGAGCTCCTATAATTCACCCCTCCACTTT.